This T cell receptor beta chain was captured by sequencing in a study of regulatory T cells in long-lasting Graves disease. Assembly of TCR beta libraries relied on iRepertoire HTBI primers together with Arm-PCR of CDR3 regions. In TCRdb, the multiplex PCR reads were re-called with MiXCR into one record per CDR3 protein. The sample lists 450,000 to 600,000 distinct CDR3 sequences, 13% seen once, with about 10% in the top ten. The time point denotes: newly diagnosed GD, antithyroid drugs for less than 3 months. PBMC-extracted RNA yielded the TCR library. These same data were also listed under a study on T cells in Graves' hyperthyroidism and ophthalmopathy.

This clonotype was obtained from a man under 40 with Graves disease. The sample here was peripheral blood mononuclear cells (PBMCs), taken at new diagnosis, from a patient treated with antithyroid drugs.

The CDR3 reads CSASFTSSGNTIYF. The CDR3 nucleotides read TGCAGTGCTAGCTTTACGAGCTCTGGAAACACCATATATTTT. This chain uses TRBV20-1 with TRBJ1-3; no clear D. This CDR3 spans 14 amino acids. Trimming stripped 3 bases from V and 0 bases from J, with 9 bases between. Germline V gives CDR1 DFQATT, CDR2 SNEGSKA (reference sequence).